This record looks at one T cell receptor beta chain sequence and its context. What it binds is unknown. One entry per CDR3 protein results from TCRdb running MiXCR on the 5' RACE reads. The sample holds about 350,000 distinct CDR3 sequences, approximately 14% seen once. This record comes from a study of T-cell memory formation after mild COVID-19. Study-wide findings and caveats: Most CD4+ clones that shrank were in CM and EM, while CD8+ ones turned up in EMRA. Cross-reactive memory seemingly joined, as some responding clones were found in pre-infection memory. The study found balanced CD4/CD8 in clones contracting day 15 to 85 and a CD4+ lean in later expanders.

Sequenced: PBMCs or a T cell subset sorted from them (not recorded which). This TCR was recovered from a man aged 18 to 30 who had mild COVID-19 (a few samples of this study predate the infection). Cell type and time point are not known.

The CDR3 DNA sequence: TGTGCCAGCAGCTTAATAAGTAGGAACACTGAAGCTTTCTTT. Protein sequence: CASSLISRNTEAFF. The chain employs TRBV7-2 and TRBJ1-1; D remains unclear. This CDR3 has 14 residues. Trimming removed 2 bases from V and 1 base from J, with 8 bases in between. Germline loops: CDR1 SGHTA, CDR2 FQGNSA. The full variable domain, rest sourced from reference TRBV7-2 and TRBJ1-1, is GAGVSQSPSNKVTEKGKDVELRCDPISGHTALYWYRQSLGQGLEFLIYFQGNSAPDKSGLPSDRFSAERTGGSVSTLTIQRTQQEDSAVYLCASSLISRNTEAFFGQGTRLTVV.